This T cell receptor beta chain appears in the sequencing data of a study of PD-1 blockade in classical Hodgkin lymphoma. The study's findings and limits: CD4+ but not CD8+ TCR diversity rose significantly by C4D1. Newly diagnosed patients were reported to exhibit reduced baseline TCR diversity relative to healthy donors. The study found complete responders had baseline diversity similar to newly diagnosed patients.

V gave up 4 bases and J gave up 4 bases; unmatched junction bases: 9. CDR1 is MDHEN and CDR2 is SYDVKM in the germline V gene. The CDR3 totals 16 residues. The data were produced by immunoSEQ multiplex PCR, yet TCRdb's version contains in-frame clones alone and is incomplete. The sample consists of approximately 17,000 clones, about 80% of them appearing once. Remarks on this clone: Its cognate antigen is unknown.

Relapses following autologous stem cell transplantation were seen in all patients, with brentuximab vedotin exposure varying. The TCR comes from a human donor with classical Hodgkin lymphoma. This chain uses TRBV28 with TRBJ2-7, with TRBD1 identical over 11 bases. The input for sequencing was peripheral blood mononuclear cells (PBMCs), taken before the second cycle of nivolumab. CDR3 amino acids: CASSSLRGQGVYEQYF. In DNA, the CDR3 is TGTGCCAGCAGTTCCCTTCGGGGACAGGGGGTATACGAGCAGTACTTC. The full variable domain, rest sourced from reference TRBV28 and TRBJ2-7, is DVKVTQSSRYLVKRTGEKVFLECVQDMDHENMFWYRQDPGLGLRLIYFSYDVKMKEKGDIPEGYSVSREKKERFSLILESASTNQTSMYLCASSSLRGQGVYEQYFGPGTRLTVT.